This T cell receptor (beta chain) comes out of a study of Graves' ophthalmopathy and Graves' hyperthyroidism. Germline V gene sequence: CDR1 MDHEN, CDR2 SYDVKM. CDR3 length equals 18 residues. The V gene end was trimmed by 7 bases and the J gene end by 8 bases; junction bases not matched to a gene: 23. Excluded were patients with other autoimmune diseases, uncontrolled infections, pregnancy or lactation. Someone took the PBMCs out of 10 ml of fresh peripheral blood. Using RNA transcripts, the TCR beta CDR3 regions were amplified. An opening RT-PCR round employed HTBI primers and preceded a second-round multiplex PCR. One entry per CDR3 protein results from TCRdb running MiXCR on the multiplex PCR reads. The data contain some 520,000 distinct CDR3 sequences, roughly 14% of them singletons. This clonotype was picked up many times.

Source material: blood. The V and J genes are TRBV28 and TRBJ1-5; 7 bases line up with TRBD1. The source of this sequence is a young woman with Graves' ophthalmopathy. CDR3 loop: CASIPALGQLRNFEPQHF. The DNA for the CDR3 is TGTGCCAGCATCCCTGCCCTGGGACAGTTAAGAAATTTTGAGCCCCAGCATTTT.